This entry describes one T cell receptor (beta chain). Its antigen is as yet unknown. This specimen comes from a study of T cells expressing NK-cell markers. General study points: HCMV specificity of the expanded NKG2C+ T cell clones stayed unclear.

TCRdb re-called the 5' RACE reads and gives one entry per CDR3 protein, without DNA. The data include 500,000 to 700,000 distinct CDR3 sequences; the top ten clones carry 3% to 4.5%. This CDR3 is built from 13 residues. Germline lookup yields CDR1 SGHRS and CDR2 YFSETQ. The rearrangement joins TRBV5-1 to TRBJ2-1. The receptor was isolated from a man younger than 35 in good health. Sequencing input: blood T cells: a sorted CD56 or NKG2C T cell subset, CD4+ or CD8+ T cells, or bulk PBMC T cells (not recorded which). The chain's CDR3 is CASSSDRVLEQFF.